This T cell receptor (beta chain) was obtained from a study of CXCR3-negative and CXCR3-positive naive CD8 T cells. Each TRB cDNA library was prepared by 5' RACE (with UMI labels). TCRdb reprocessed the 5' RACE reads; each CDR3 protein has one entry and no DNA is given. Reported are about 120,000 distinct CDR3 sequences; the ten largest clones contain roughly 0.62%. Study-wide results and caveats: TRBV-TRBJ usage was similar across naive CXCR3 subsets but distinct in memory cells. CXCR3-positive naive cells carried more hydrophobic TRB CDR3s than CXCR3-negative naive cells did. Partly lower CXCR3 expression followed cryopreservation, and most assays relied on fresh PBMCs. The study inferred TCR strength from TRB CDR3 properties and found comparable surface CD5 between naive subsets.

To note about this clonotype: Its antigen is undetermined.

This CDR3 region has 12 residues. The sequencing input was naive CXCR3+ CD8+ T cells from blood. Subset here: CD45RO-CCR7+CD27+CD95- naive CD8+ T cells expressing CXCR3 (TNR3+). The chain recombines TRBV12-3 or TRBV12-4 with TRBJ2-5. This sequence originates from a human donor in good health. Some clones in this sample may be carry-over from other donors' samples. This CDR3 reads CASSLELETQYF.